The 20 T cell receptor beta chains below were found in one sample sequenced in a study of technical replicates of blood from a few donors. TCRdb's copy holds only in-frame clones and misses some; the assay was immunoSEQ multiplex PCR. The table records under 65,000 clones, approximately 86% of them present only once. Sequenced sample: PBMCs. These TCRs come from a human donor in good health. Some clones in this sample may be carry-over from other donors' samples.

This clone showed up just once. V gene TRBV4-1 combines with J gene TRBJ1-3; D is undetermined. This CDR3 region has 15 residues. The V end lost 0 bases, the J end lost 1 base, and 7 bases lay between the germline ends. Germline CDR1 and CDR2: MGHRA and YSYEKL. The CDR3: CASSQEHKSGNTIYF. CDR3 DNA sequence: TGCGCCAGCAGCCAAGAACACAAGTCTGGAAACACCATATATTTT.

The V and J genes are TRBV7-9 and TRBJ2-5; D is unresolved. The CDR3 runs to 11 residues. From germline, CDR1 is SEHNR and CDR2 FQNEAQ (reference sequence). Trimming shortened V by 5 bases and J by 5 bases, and 6 bases separated the two germline ends. DNA of the CDR3: TGTGCCAGCAGCGAACTGGAGACCCAGTACTTC. This gives the protein CASSELETQYF.

The chain is built from TRBV6-1 and TRBJ1-5; 7 nucleotides align to TRBD1. The V and J ends lost 8 bases and 3 bases, in that order; junction bases with no gene match: 10. The CDR3 is 15 residues long. Germline V gene lookup returns CDR1 MNHNS and CDR2 SASEGT. The CDR3 DNA reads TGTGCCAGCCATCAAATACAGGGGATCAATCAGCCCCAGCATTTT. This encodes CASHQIQGINQPQHF.

The chain employs TRBV7-2 and TRBJ2-7, with 12 bases aligning to TRBD2. V trimming: 4 bases; J trimming: 2 bases; junction bases outside the gene matches: 3. Germline V CDR1 and CDR2: SGHTA, FQGNSA. CDR3 size: 15 residues. The CDR3 spells CASSSRLAGAYEQYF. CDR3 DNA sequence: TGTGCCAGCAGCTCGAGACTAGCGGGGGCCTACGAGCAGTACTTC.

This chain uses TRBV4-2 with TRBJ2-1; D might be TRBD2 (6 bases). V shed 0 bases and J shed 0 bases, with 18 bases lying between them. This CDR3 spans 19 amino acids. Germline CDR1 is LGHNA and CDR2 is YNFKEQ. The CDR3 DNA is TGTGCCAGCAGCCAAGAAGCAGGGAGACGGGAGAGCTCCTACAATGAGCAGTTCTTC. As protein: CASSQEAGRRESSYNEQFF.

This clone was observed once. This chain connects TRBV15 to TRBJ2-1; 10 bases agree with TRBD2. V lost 5 bases, J lost 9 bases, and 10 bases stayed unmatched. From germline, CDR1 is LNHNV and CDR2 YYDKDF (reference sequence). The length of the CDR3 is 15 residues. CDR3 sequence: CATSFGLAGVFEQFF. The CDR3 region has the DNA TGTGCCACCAGCTTCGGGCTAGCGGGAGTTTTTGAGCAGTTCTTC.

V gene TRBV7-6 combines with J gene TRBJ2-3; D is ambiguous. This CDR3 region has 13 residues. The V end lost 5 bases, the J end lost 5 bases, and 11 bases lay between the germline ends. Per the germline V gene, CDR1 is SGHVS and CDR2 is FNYEAQ. The CDR3 protein is CASSPGLEDTQYF. The CDR3 DNA is TGTGCCAGCAGCCCGGGTCTAGAAGATACGCAGTATTTT.

This clone has a single count. The chain is built from TRBV21-1 and TRBJ2-7; the D call in the table, TRBD2, was not verified against the DNA. TRBV21-1 has pseudogene status. CDR3 size: 11 residues. The CDR3 DNA follows: TGTGCCAGCGGGGGGGACTACGAGCAGTACTTC. Its protein product is CASGGDYEQYF.

This clone has only one observation. The chain employs TRBV7-8 and TRBJ2-1; TRBD2 matches at 7 bases. CDR3 length: 12 residues. V shed 5 bases and J 8 bases; nucleotides not matched to a gene: 3. The germline gives CDR1 SGHVS, CDR2 FQNEAQ. CDR3 sequence: CASSPRGDEQFF. Written as DNA, the CDR3 is TGTGCCAGCAGCCCCCGGGGGGATGAGCAGTTCTTC. Supplemented by reference TRBV7-8 and TRBJ2-1, the full variable domain reads GAGVSQSPRYKVAKRGQDVALRCDPISGHVSLFWYQQALGQGPEFLTYFQNEAQLDKSGLPSDRFFAERPEGSVSTLKIQRTQQEDSAVYLCASSPRGDEQFFGPGTRLTVL.

This clone turned up a few times. The V and J genes are TRBV27 and TRBJ2-3; 13 bases are a match to TRBD2. V was pared by 5 bases and J by 2 bases, with 7 bases of the junction left unmatched. Germline CDR1 MNHEY, CDR2 SMNVEV (reference sequence). The CDR3 sequence is 17 residues long. CDR3 DNA: TGTGCCAGCAGTACTGGACTAGCGGGGGAACACACAGATACGCAGTATTTT. Translating gives CASSTGLAGEHTDTQYF.

This clone was counted only a few times. The chain is built from TRBV11-2 and TRBJ1-1; weak D call: TRBD1 (5 bases). This CDR3 is built from 15 residues. Trimming cost V 1 base and J 3 bases, with 12 bases left between them. Germline loops: CDR1 SGHAT, CDR2 FQNNGV. The CDR3 reads CASSLVQGKYTEAFF. The CDR3 bases are TGTGCCAGCAGCTTAGTCCAGGGAAAGTACACTGAAGCTTTCTTT.

The V call is TRBV19, the J call TRBJ2-2; D possibly corresponds to TRBD1 (5 bases). The CDR3 has 11 residues. V lost 5 bases and J 8 bases, leaving 6 bases between the germline ends. CDR1 and CDR2 from the germline V gene are LNHDA and SQIVND (reference sequence). As DNA, the CDR3 is TGTGCCAGTAGTGGGGCAGGGGAGCTGTTTTTT. Translation: CASSGAGELFF.

The gene calls are TRBV2 and TRBJ1-5; D not certain. The CDR3 totals 15 residues. The V end lost 3 bases, the J end lost 6 bases, and 15 bases lay between the germline ends. Germline V lookup: CDR1 SNHLY, CDR2 FYNNEI. As DNA, the CDR3 is TGTGCCAGCAGTGACCGGGGAAGGAAGAGTCAGCCCCAGCATTTT. Protein product: CASSDRGRKSQPQHF.

The V gene is TRBV5-1, the J gene TRBJ2-1, with D perhaps matching TRBD2 (7 bases). CDR3 size: 15 residues. V was shortened by 0 bases and J by 8 bases, with 15 bases between the two germline ends. Germline V gene lookup returns CDR1 SGHRS and CDR2 YFSETQ. CDR3 in DNA: TGCGCCAGCAGCTTGGAGGGGGGGTGGTTCTATGAGCAGTTCTTC. This translates into CASSLEGGWFYEQFF.

The sample holds one count of this clone. The chain links TRBV12-5 to TRBJ2-3, with D perhaps matching TRBD2 (6 bases). Deletions cut 3 bases from V and 4 bases from J, with 8 bases between. The CDR3 has 13 amino acids. Germline CDR1 and CDR2: LGHNT and FRNRAP. CDR3 sequence reads: CASGFGGSDTQYF. As DNA, the CDR3 is TGTGCTAGTGGTTTCGGGGGTTCAGATACGCAGTATTTT.

The genes are TRBV4-1 and TRBJ1-2, with no clear D. Trimming removed 0 bases at V and 0 bases at J, with 11 bases between. There are 16 residues in the CDR3. Germline CDR1 reads MGHRA; CDR2 reads YSYEKL. The CDR3, as DNA: TGCGCCAGCAGCCAAGATCGCCACAGCTCTAACTATGGCTACACCTTC. Translating gives CASSQDRHSSNYGYTF.

The rearrangement joins TRBV10-3 to TRBJ2-2; 8 nucleotides match TRBD2. The CDR3 totals 18 residues. V shed 0 bases and J 1 base; nucleotides not matched to a gene: 7. The germline CDR1 and CDR2 sequences are ENHRY and SYGVKD. The CDR3 region is CAISESNSGSWNTGELFF. The CDR3 DNA reads TGTGCCATCAGTGAGTCGAACAGCGGGAGTTGGAACACCGGGGAGCTGTTTTTT.

The chain joins TRBV6-4 to TRBJ2-2; the D gene is possibly TRBD1 (7 bases). CDR1 and CDR2 (germline): MRHNA, SNTAGT. The CDR3 length is 15 residues. V was clipped by 3 bases and J by 4 bases, with 12 bases between them. CDR3 DNA: TGTGCCAGCAGTGAGGAGGGGGCGACCACCGGGGAGCTGTTTTTT. This translates into CASSEEGATTGELFF.

V gene TRBV6-5 combines with J gene TRBJ1-1, with 7 positions matching TRBD1. Germline assignment: CDR1 MNHEY and CDR2 SVGAGI. J gave up 1 base and V 6 bases, and 5 bases lay outside the gene matches. The CDR3 length is 14 residues. The CDR3 DNA reads TGTGCCAGCAGGCAACAGGGGACGAACACTGAAGCTTTCTTT. Translation: CASRQQGTNTEAFF.

This rearrangement joins TRBV6-1 to TRBJ1-5; a weak D match, TRBD1 (6 bases). The CDR3 totals 17 residues. V shed 0 bases and J shed 1 base, with 13 bases lying between them. Germline CDR1 reads MNHNS; CDR2 reads SASEGT. CDR3 sequence (DNA): TGTGCCAGCAGTGAAGCATATAGGGGGGGGAGCAATCAGCCCCAGCATTTT. Translation: CASSEAYRGGSNQPQHF.